The next 22 T cell receptor beta chains were all read from a single sample in a study of T cell responses to AZD1222 COVID-19 vaccine. Only in-frame clones appear in the TCRdb table, and some are missing; sequencing was by immunoSEQ multiplex PCR. The table records 130,000 to 150,000 clones, 85% to 90% of them present only once. This material consisted of peripheral blood, taken on day 0 of AZD1222 vaccination. These receptors were taken from an adult in good health.

V gene TRBV5-1 combines with J gene TRBJ1-3, with unresolved D. V was shortened by 0 bases and J by 0 bases, with 7 bases between the two germline ends. The CDR3 is 15 residues long. Germline values: CDR1 SGHRS, CDR2 YFSETQ. The chain's CDR3 is CASSLEGASGNTIYF. For the CDR3, the DNA is TGCGCCAGCAGCTTGGAAGGAGCCTCTGGAAACACCATATATTTT.

J is TRBJ2-1 and V is TRBV6-5, with a tentative D call TRBD2 (5 bases). The CDR3 runs to 15 residues. Germline V gene data show CDR1 as MNHEY and CDR2 as SVGAGI. Deletions cut 5 bases from V and 5 bases from J, with 16 bases between. This CDR3 reads CASSPPEARDNEQFF. For the CDR3, the DNA is TGTGCCAGCAGTCCTCCGGAGGCCAGAGACAATGAGCAGTTCTTC.

The rearrangement joins TRBV6-2 or TRBV6-3 to TRBJ2-7; no clear D gene. The length of the CDR3 is 16 residues. CDR1 is MNHEY, CDR2 SVGEGT, per germline. The germline V and J ends were trimmed by 5 bases and 1 base, with 18 bases remaining between them. CDR3 nucleotides: TGTGCCAGCAGTCAGACCCTAACGTCCGCATCCTACGAGCAGTACTTC. This codes for CASSQTLTSASYEQYF.

This chain links TRBV11-2 with TRBJ1-1; no firm D call. Germline V gives CDR1 SGHAT, CDR2 FQNNGV. The CDR3 is 14 residues long. Trimming shortened V by 5 bases and J by 5 bases, and 15 bases separated the two germline ends. In DNA, the CDR3 is TGTGCCAGCAGCGCCGGCGTTTTGGGTACTGAAGCTTTCTTT. It translates to CASSAGVLGTEAFF.

The J gene is TRBJ2-5, the V gene TRBV7-3, with D perhaps TRBD2 (5 bases). This CDR3 spans 15 amino acids. Germline V gives CDR1 SGHTA, CDR2 FQGTGA. Trimming removed 5 bases at V and 5 bases at J, with 18 bases between. CDR3 in DNA: TGTGCCAGCAGCAGAAATGGGGAGAGGATGGAGACCCAGTACTTC. Translating it yields CASSRNGERMETQYF.

The genes are TRBV30 and TRBJ1-4, with 9 bases matching TRBD1. This CDR3 region has 14 residues. Germline CDR1 reads GTSNPN; CDR2 reads SVGIG (reference sequence). V shed 3 bases and J 6 bases; nucleotides not matched to a gene: 5. CDR3 protein: CAWRRWTGDEKLFF. CDR3 in DNA: TGTGCCTGGAGGAGGTGGACAGGGGATGAAAAACTGTTTTTT.

This sequence joins TRBV13 and TRBJ2-6; 7 bases fit TRBD2. Germline CDR1 PRHDT, CDR2 FYEKMQ (reference sequence). V trimming: 6 bases; J trimming: 1 base; junction bases outside the gene matches: 15. This CDR3 has 19 amino acids. CDR3 amino acids: CASRQRLREWESGANVLTF. Here the CDR3 DNA reads TGTGCCAGCAGACAGAGGTTGCGGGAGTGGGAGTCTGGGGCCAACGTCCTGACTTTC.

The rearrangement links TRBV5-1 to TRBJ2-7; tentatively, D is TRBD1 (6 bases). The CDR3 contains 11 residues. CDR1 and CDR2 from the germline V gene are SGHRS and YFSETQ. Trimming stripped 6 bases from V and 3 bases from J, with 7 bases between. The CDR3, as DNA: TGCGCCAGCACCAGGGGCTACGAGCAGTACTTC. Its protein product is CASTRGYEQYF.

The rearrangement links TRBV27 to TRBJ1-1; D might be TRBD1 (5 bases). V lost 6 bases to trimming and J lost 3 bases, with 11 bases between them. The germline V gene has CDR1 MNHEY and CDR2 SMNVEV (reference sequence). This CDR3 region has 13 residues. The CDR3 reads CASRNDRHTEAFF. Here the CDR3 DNA reads TGTGCCAGCAGGAACGACAGACACACTGAAGCTTTCTTT.

This clone was recorded a few times. The chain employs TRBV27 and TRBJ1-1; D unresolved. Between the trimmed V and J ends, which lost 3 bases and 1 base, there was a span of 9 bases. Germline V lookup: CDR1 MNHEY, CDR2 SMNVEV (reference sequence). The CDR3 contains 14 residues. The CDR3 sequence: CASSFILGNTEAFF. The CDR3 DNA sequence: TGTGCCAGCAGTTTCATTTTGGGGAACACTGAAGCTTTCTTT.

The chain recombines TRBV7-9 with TRBJ2-2; D is unclear. Germline V gene sequence: CDR1 SEHNR, CDR2 FQNEAQ (reference sequence). The V end lost 5 bases, the J end lost 3 bases, and 10 bases lay between the germline ends. The CDR3 spans 14 residues. The CDR3 DNA follows: TGTGCCAGCAGCCTAACCCCGGACACCGGGGAGCTGTTTTTT. Translation gives CASSLTPDTGELFF.

This chain uses TRBV15 with TRBJ2-2; TRBD1 might be the D (5 bases). Germline assignment: CDR1 LNHNV and CDR2 YYDKDF (reference sequence). CDR3 length: 13 amino acids. V gave up 1 base and J gave up 10 bases, with 10 bases separating them. This chain's CDR3 is CATSRVGAEELFF. The CDR3 region has the DNA TGTGCCACCAGCAGAGTAGGGGCCGAGGAGCTGTTTTTT.

This clone has more than one count but fewer than ten. This sequence joins TRBV15 and TRBJ2-7, with a possible D match to TRBD1 (5 bases). V was cut by 5 bases and J by 3 bases, with 8 bases left in between. The CDR3 totals 12 residues. Germline-derived CDR1 and CDR2 are LNHNV and YYDKDF (reference sequence). The DNA for the CDR3 is TGTGCCACCAGCGGGCAGGGCTACGAGCAGTACTTC. This sequence encodes CATSGQGYEQYF.

V and J are TRBV6-5 and TRBJ1-1; possible D gene TRBD1, 6 bases. Germline V gene sequence: CDR1 MNHEY, CDR2 SVGAGI. The CDR3 sequence is 14 residues long. Trimming cost V 6 bases and J 2 bases, with 13 bases left between them. CDR3 sequence reads: CASSTGTLNTEAFF. Here the CDR3 DNA reads TGTGCCAGCAGCACCGGGACACTCAACACTGAAGCTTTCTTT.

V gene TRBV30 combines with J gene TRBJ2-2, with 7 nucleotides matching TRBD1. This CDR3 region has 14 residues. Germline assignment: CDR1 GTSNPN and CDR2 SVGIG (reference sequence). V lost 2 bases to trimming and J lost 6 bases; unmatched junction nucleotides: 6. CDR3 coding DNA: TGTGCCTGGAGTCCCCTCGACAGGGCCGGGGAGCTGTTTTTT. It translates to CAWSPLDRAGELFF.

This chain connects TRBV7-6 to TRBJ2-3, with 7 bases that match TRBD1. CDR3 length: 12 amino acids. CDR1 is SGHVS and CDR2 is FNYEAQ in the germline V gene. V shed 2 bases and J 10 bases; nucleotides not matched to a gene: 3. For the CDR3, the DNA is TGTGCCAGCAGCTTACGGGACAGCCCGCAGTATTTT. This sequence encodes CASSLRDSPQYF. Filled out from reference TRBV7-6 and TRBJ2-3, the complete variable domain reads GAGVSQSPRYKVTKRGQDVALRCDPISGHVSLYWYRQALGQGPEFLTYFNYEAQQDKSGLPNDRFSAERPEGSISTLTIQRTEQRDSAMYRCASSLRDSPQYFGPGTRLTVL.

This clone was seen only a few times. The J gene is TRBJ2-4, the V gene TRBV28; D assignment may be TRBD1 or TRBD2 (5 bases each). The CDR3 loop spans 19 amino acids. CDR1 MDHEN and CDR2 SYDVKM come from the germline V gene. Trimming stripped 6 bases from V and 0 bases from J, with 24 bases between. The CDR3 DNA sequence: TGTGCCAGCAGCCCCCTGCGGACTCTCGGACACCAAGCCAAAAACATTCAGTACTTC. As protein: CASSPLRTLGHQAKNIQYF.

The chain couples TRBV19 to TRBJ1-2; 7 bases align to TRBD1. Trimming removed 4 bases from V and 8 bases from J; junction bases left unmatched: 10. Germline-derived CDR1 and CDR2 are LNHDA and SQIVND (reference sequence). This CDR3 region has 14 residues. CDR3 coding DNA: TGTGCCAGTAGTAACCCGACAGGGAGGGACGGCTACACCTTC. Its protein is CASSNPTGRDGYTF. Full variable domain (outside the CDR3, taken from reference TRBV19 and TRBJ1-2): DGGITQSPKYLFRKEGQNVTLSCEQNLNHDAMYWYRQDPGQGLRLIYYSQIVNDFQKGDIAEGYSVSREKKESFPLTVTSAQKNPTAFYLCASSNPTGRDGYTFGSGTRLTVV.

The chain recombines TRBV28 with TRBJ1-6, with D unclear. Germline V gene sequence: CDR1 MDHEN, CDR2 SYDVKM. The V gene lost 6 bases and the J gene lost 9 bases, with 9 bases spanning the gap. This CDR3 is built from 12 residues. The CDR3 region is CASSPQRSPLHF. CDR3 bases: TGTGCCAGCAGCCCCCAGCGTTCACCCCTCCACTTT.

This clone was counted only a few times. This chain links TRBV4-1 with TRBJ1-6; D unresolved. This CDR3 is 14 amino acids long. CDR1 is MGHRA, CDR2 YSYEKL, per germline. V was clipped by 0 bases and J by 11 bases, with 11 bases between them. In nucleotides, the CDR3 is TGCGCCAGCAGCCAAGAGAACACTTTGACACCCCTCCACTTT. Its protein product is CASSQENTLTPLHF.

The genes are TRBV18 and TRBJ2-5, with D perhaps TRBD1 or TRBD2 (5 bases each). The CDR3 runs 13 residues. V was cut by 4 bases and J by 2 bases, with 8 bases left in between. CDR1 is KGHSH and CDR2 is LQKENI in the germline V gene. The CDR3 sequence is CASSRDVQETQYF. DNA for the CDR3: TGTGCCAGCTCACGGGACGTACAAGAGACCCAGTACTTC.

The J gene is TRBJ2-7, the V gene TRBV5-1; D tentatively fits TRBD1 or TRBD2 (6 bases each). The V end was cut by 3 bases, the J end by 1 base, with 11 bases between. The CDR3 is made up of 14 amino acids. Germline values: CDR1 SGHRS, CDR2 YFSETQ. CDR3 region: CASSSGGGSYEQYF. Written as DNA, the CDR3 is TGCGCCAGCAGCTCCGGGGGCGGATCCTACGAGCAGTACTTC. Full variable domain (missing parts from reference TRBV5-1 and TRBJ2-7): KAGVTQTPRYLIKTRGQQVTLSCSPISGHRSVSWYQQTPGQGLQFLFEYFSETQRNKGNFPGRFSGRQFSNSRSEMNVSTLELGDSALYLCASSSGGGSYEQYFGPGTRLTVT.